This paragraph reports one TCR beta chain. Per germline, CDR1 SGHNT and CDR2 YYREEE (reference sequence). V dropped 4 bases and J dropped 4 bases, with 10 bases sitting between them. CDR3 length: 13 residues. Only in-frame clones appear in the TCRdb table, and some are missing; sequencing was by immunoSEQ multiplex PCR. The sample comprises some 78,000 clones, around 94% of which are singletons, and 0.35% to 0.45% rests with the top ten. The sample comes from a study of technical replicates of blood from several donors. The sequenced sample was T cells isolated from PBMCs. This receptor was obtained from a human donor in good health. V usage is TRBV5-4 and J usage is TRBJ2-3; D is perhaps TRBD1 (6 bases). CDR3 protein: CASSDQGSDTQYF. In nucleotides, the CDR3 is TGTGCCAGCAGCGATCAGGGGTCAGATACGCAGTATTTT.